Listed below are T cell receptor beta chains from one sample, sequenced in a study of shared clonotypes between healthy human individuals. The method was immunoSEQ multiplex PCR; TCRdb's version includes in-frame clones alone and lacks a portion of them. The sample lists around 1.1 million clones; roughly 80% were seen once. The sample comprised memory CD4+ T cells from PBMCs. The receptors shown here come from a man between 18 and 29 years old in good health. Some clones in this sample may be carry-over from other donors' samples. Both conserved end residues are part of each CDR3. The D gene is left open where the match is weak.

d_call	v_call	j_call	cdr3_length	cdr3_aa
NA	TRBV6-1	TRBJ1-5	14	CASSEVEAPGPQHF
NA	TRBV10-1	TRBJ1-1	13	CASSDTLPTEAFF
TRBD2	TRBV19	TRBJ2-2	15	CASSIVRGGTGELFF
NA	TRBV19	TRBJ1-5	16	CASSFNGLRGNQPQHF
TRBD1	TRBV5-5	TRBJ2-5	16	CASSEDRGVVQETQYF
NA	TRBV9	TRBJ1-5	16	CASSVGVAGASGPQHF
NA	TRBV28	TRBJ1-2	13	CASSLRTRGGYTF
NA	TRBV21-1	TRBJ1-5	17	CASSKTGGVGRNQPQHF
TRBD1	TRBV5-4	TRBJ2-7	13	CASSTGQSYEQYF
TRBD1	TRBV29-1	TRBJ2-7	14	CSVVTDRRFYEQYF
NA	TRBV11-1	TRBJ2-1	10	CASSNNEQFF
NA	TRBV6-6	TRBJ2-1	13	CASSKDRYNEQFF
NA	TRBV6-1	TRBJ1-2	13	CASSEFDGDGYTF
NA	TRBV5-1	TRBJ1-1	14	CASSAGGGETEAFF
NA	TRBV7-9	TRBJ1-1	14	CASSLGEASTEAFF
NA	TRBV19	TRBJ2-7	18	CASSISSPGTGTLYEQYF
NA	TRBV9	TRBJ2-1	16	CASSAHPDTSYNEQFF
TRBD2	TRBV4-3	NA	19	CASSLEISGLAGVGPEQYF
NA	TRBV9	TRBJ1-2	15	CATSRGAALNYGYTF
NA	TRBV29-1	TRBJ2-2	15	CSASGQGGGTGELFF
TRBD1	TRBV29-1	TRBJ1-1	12	CSARTGGPEAFF
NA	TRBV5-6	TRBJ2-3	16	CASRSLTGKRTDTQYF
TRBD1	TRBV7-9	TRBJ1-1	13	CATEEGADTEAFF
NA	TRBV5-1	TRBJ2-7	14	CASSLRTTTYEQYF
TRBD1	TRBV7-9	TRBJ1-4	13	CASSSQGNEKLFF
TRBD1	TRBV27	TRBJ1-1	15	CASSAWRQGVAEAFF
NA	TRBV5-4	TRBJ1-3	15	CASGVQDHSGNTIYF
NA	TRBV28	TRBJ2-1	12	CASRGVNNEQFF
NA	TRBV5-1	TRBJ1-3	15	CASSTGPNSGNTIYF
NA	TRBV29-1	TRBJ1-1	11	CSESGDTEAFF
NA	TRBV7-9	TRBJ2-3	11	CASSLKWTQYF
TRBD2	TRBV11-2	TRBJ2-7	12	CASSLDRRGEYF
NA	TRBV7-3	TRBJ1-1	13	CASSNQANTEAFF
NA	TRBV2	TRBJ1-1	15	CASSAQGDRATEAFF
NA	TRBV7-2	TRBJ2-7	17	CASSPLGSPRRTYEQYF
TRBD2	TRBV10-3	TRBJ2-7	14	CAISTSVSSYEQYF
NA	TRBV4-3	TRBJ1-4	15	CASSQMAVANEKLFF
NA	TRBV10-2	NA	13	CASSESGLPEQYF
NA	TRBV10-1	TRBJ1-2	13	CASSTGRNYGYTF
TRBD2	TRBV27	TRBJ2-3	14	CASNPGLAGDTQYF
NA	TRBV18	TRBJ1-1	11	CASSKDTEAFF
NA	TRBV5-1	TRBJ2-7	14	CASSLRVGSYEQYF
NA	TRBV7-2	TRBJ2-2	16	CASTPRSRKFTGELFF
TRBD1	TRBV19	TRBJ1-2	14	CASSMNAGGSGYTF
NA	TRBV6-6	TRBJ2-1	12	CASSYAASEQFF
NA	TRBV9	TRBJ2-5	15	CASSILEGSQETQYF
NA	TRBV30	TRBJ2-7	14	CAWSQGGGSYEQYF
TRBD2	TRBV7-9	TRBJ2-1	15	CASSSLAEITNEQFF
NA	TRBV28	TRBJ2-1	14	CASLAGGSYNEQFF
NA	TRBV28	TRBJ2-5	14	CASTKTGPQETQYF
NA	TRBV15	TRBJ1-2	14	CATSRDQDRYGYTF
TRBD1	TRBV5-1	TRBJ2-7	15	CASSSGTGGSYEQYF
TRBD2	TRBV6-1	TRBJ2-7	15	CASSISGLAPYEQYF
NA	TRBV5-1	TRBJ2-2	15	CASSLSEANTGELFF